These 12 T cell receptor beta chains were all obtained from the same sample, sequenced in a study of T-cell reconstitution after alpha-beta-depleted transplantation in children. This sample's TCRbeta library carried unique molecular identifier barcodes. MiXCR, run by TCRdb on the PCR reads, gives a single entry per CDR3 protein. The sample lists roughly 590,000 distinct CDR3 sequences, around a sixth occurring once. This material consisted of PBMCs from the stem cell graft donor, taken from the stem cell graft. Receptor source: a human donor who donated a stem cell graft to a child with acute myeloid leukemia.

This clonotype was picked up many times. The J gene is TRBJ2-5, the V gene TRBV12-3 or TRBV12-4, with 7 bases that match TRBD2. The CDR3 loop spans 13 amino acids. The J segment lost 2 bases and the V segment lost 5 bases, leaving 2 bases of the junction unmatched. CDR3 in amino acids: CASSRTRQETQYF. CDR3 DNA sequence: TGTGCCAGCAGTCGGACTAGGCAAGAGACCCAGTACTTC.

There are a few counts of this clonotype. V usage is TRBV5-1 and J usage is TRBJ1-6; 11 nucleotides agree with TRBD1. CDR1 SGHRS and CDR2 YFSETQ come from the germline V gene. Trimming at V came to 0 bases and at J to 9 bases, leaving 8 bases not matched to a gene. This CDR3 has 17 residues. CDR3 DNA sequence: TGCGCCAGCAGCTTGGGAAGCACCGGGACAGGGGGTTCACCCCTCCACTTT. Residues: CASSLGSTGTGGSPLHF.

The genes are TRBV7-6 and TRBJ1-5; D uncertain. This CDR3 comprises 16 residues. Looked up from germline, CDR1 is SGHVS and CDR2 is FNYEAQ. V lost 1 base and J lost 3, with 13 bases in between. The CDR3 reads CASSLVHGGDNQPQHF. The CDR3 DNA sequence: TGTGCCAGCAGCTTAGTTCACGGCGGAGACAATCAGCCCCAGCATTTT.

V and J are TRBV7-9 and TRBJ2-1; TRBD2 agrees at 9 bases. CDR3 length: 17 amino acids. The V and J ends lost 5 bases and 4 bases, in that order; junction bases with no gene match: 12. Germline V gives CDR1 SEHNR, CDR2 FQNEAQ (reference sequence). Here the CDR3 reads CASSQGNVGLAYNEQFF. The CDR3 nucleotides read TGTGCCAGCAGCCAAGGGAACGTCGGACTAGCGTACAATGAGCAGTTCTTC. Filled out from reference TRBV7-9 and TRBJ2-1, the complete variable domain reads DTGVSQNPRHKITKRGQNVTFRCDPISEHNRLYWYRQTLGQGPEFLTYFQNEAQLEKSRLLSDRFSAERPKGSFSTLEIQRTEQGDSAMYLCASSQGNVGLAYNEQFFGPGTRLTVL.

A few counts support this clonotype. The V and J genes are TRBV13 and TRBJ2-5; 11 bases align to TRBD2. Trimming took 4 bases from V and 3 from J; bases not matched to a gene: 4. CDR1 is PRHDT, CDR2 FYEKMQ, per germline (reference sequence). The CDR3 covers 15 residues. The CDR3 sequence: CASSSPLAGEETQYF. The CDR3 DNA sequence: TGTGCCAGCAGCTCTCCACTAGCGGGGGAAGAGACCCAGTACTTC.

This clonotype showed up many times. The chain uses TRBV12-3 or TRBV12-4 and TRBJ2-1, with a possible D match to TRBD2 (5 bases). The V gene lost 5 bases and the J gene lost 1 base, with 12 bases spanning the gap. This CDR3 comprises 15 residues. CDR3 amino acids: CASSARGFSYNEQFF. The CDR3 nucleotides read TGTGCCAGCAGTGCCCGCGGGTTTTCCTACAATGAGCAGTTCTTC.

This clonotype was observed at least ten times. The rearrangement links TRBV20-1 to TRBJ2-5; D is possibly TRBD1 (8 bases). The CDR3 sequence is 15 residues long. Looked up from germline, CDR1 is DFQATT and CDR2 is SNEGSKA (reference sequence). The V and J ends lost 7 bases and 1 base respectively, with 19 bases between them. The CDR3 protein is CSGLAHRGGQETQYF. CDR3 sequence (DNA): TGCAGTGGCTTGGCACACAGGGGGGGCCAAGAGACCCAGTACTTC.

This clonotype was found many times. This chain joins TRBV20-1 and TRBJ2-5, with TRBD1 as a possible D gene (5 bases). The CDR3 is 15 residues long. Trimming stripped 6 bases from V and 6 bases from J, with 23 bases between. Germline V gives CDR1 DFQATT, CDR2 SNEGSKA (reference sequence). The CDR3 reads CSANRQSVVGKTQYF. The CDR3 DNA is TGCAGTGCGAACAGACAGAGTGTCGTAGGAAAGACCCAGTACTTC.

DNA of the CDR3: TGCAGTGCTAGTATCGGGGACGCCACCGGGGAGCTGTTTTTT. Protein sequence: CSASIGDATGELFF. The rearrangement links TRBV20-1 to TRBJ2-2, with D perhaps assigned TRBD1 or TRBD2 (5 bases each). This CDR3 spans 14 amino acids. Trimming pared 3 bases from V and 4 bases from J, leaving 12 bases between. Germline V lookup: CDR1 DFQATT, CDR2 SNEGSKA (reference sequence).

Ten or more counts support this clonotype. The chain carries TRBV20-1 and TRBJ2-3, with unresolved D. Germline V gene lookup returns CDR1 DFQATT and CDR2 SNEGSKA (reference sequence). The CDR3 runs to 15 residues. V dropped 1 base and J dropped 6 bases, with 17 bases sitting between them. The CDR3 DNA reads TGCAGTGCTAGAGGAGTCGGGCCCTGGAAGGATACGCAGTATTTT. This codes for CSARGVGPWKDTQYF.

V is TRBV7-2 and J is TRBJ2-1; the match to TRBD2 covers 9 bases. The CDR3 consists of 16 residues. V dropped 5 bases and J dropped 2; count of bases not matched to a gene: 7. CDR1 and CDR2 (germline): SGHTA, FQGNSA. CDR3 amino acids: CASSLFAGGAYNEQFF. The CDR3 DNA reads TGTGCCAGCAGCCTTTTCGCGGGGGGGGCCTACAATGAGCAGTTCTTC.

The V call is TRBV9, the J call TRBJ2-7, with a possible D match to TRBD1 (6 bases). CDR3 size: 16 residues. The germline V and J ends were trimmed by 0 bases and 2 bases, with 15 bases remaining between them. Germline lookup yields CDR1 SGDLS and CDR2 YYNGEE. This CDR3 is CASSVDGRQEPYEQYF. The CDR3 DNA follows: TGTGCCAGCAGCGTAGATGGGAGACAGGAACCCTACGAGCAGTACTTC.